This T cell receptor (beta chain) came from a study of blood T cell repertoires in COVID-19. About the study: Samples taken during acute and convalescent COVID-19 were collected in the United States, Italy and Spain. From T cells, B-cell-depleted T cells, or PBMCs came the material, which was cDNA or gDNA.

The CDR3 is 11 residues long. Between the trimmed V and J ends, which lost 5 bases and 8 bases, there was a span of 6 bases. The V gene's germline CDR1 is MGHRA and CDR2 YSYEKL. Only a few counts were recorded for this clone. Original processing methods: The authors estimated nucleated cell counts from reference gene primer amplification. Profiled with immunoSEQ multiplex PCR; TCRdb holds only in-frame clones, not every one. V and J calls and clone size are those listed in that table; D and trimming were worked out from the DNA. The sample gives tens of thousands of clones, around 80% of which show up once; over 8.5% is in the top ten.

This sequence joins TRBV4-1 and TRBJ2-2; D gene uncertain. This clonotype was obtained from a human donor in a cohort sampled during active COVID-19. The sample comprised peripheral blood. CDR3 DNA sequence: TGCGCCAGCAGCGACAAAGGGGAGCTGTTTTTT. Amino acid sequence: CASSDKGELFF.